This TCR beta chain originates from a study of blood T cells in healthy people across ages. Note on this clonotype: Its specificity is not known. The junction differs from germline at one of its ends, possibly a read error.

CDR3 length: 13 residues. CDR1 is SGHKS and CDR2 is YYEKEE in the germline V gene (reference sequence). Study results and limitations: The authors considered diversity estimates from one million T cells to be underestimates. Across samples, TCR beta diversity tracked strongly with naive T cell percentage. TCR beta diversity, measured per million T cells, fell in a roughly linear way with age.

It was with a sample-barcoded 5' primer and a J-beta primer mix that a second PCR of roughly 7 to 12 cycles was run. Each cDNA molecule carried a tag from a template-switch adaptor that contained 12 random nucleotides. In TCRdb, the 5' RACE reads were re-called with MiXCR into one record per CDR3 protein. The table shows roughly 650,000 distinct CDR3 sequences, with roughly 30% occurring only once. Sequenced: blood. This receptor was taken from a woman of 80 years or more in good health. This chain uses TRBV5-5 with TRBJ1-2; D is perhaps TRBD1 (5 bases). CDR3 amino acids: CANSLAAGHGYTF. The CDR3 DNA reads as TGTGCCAACAGCTTGGCCGCGGGGCACGGCTACACCTTC. Based on the CDR3 plus reference TRBV5-5 and TRBJ1-2, the full variable domain is DAGVTQSPTHLIKTRGQQVTLRCSPISGHKSVSWYQQVLGQGPQFIFQYYEKEERGRGNFPDRFSARQFPNYSSELNVNALLLGDSALYLCANSLAAGHGYTFGSGTRLTVV.